A single count supports the clone carrying this TCR beta chain. Its antigen is still unknown. All trial patients relapsed after autologous stem cell transplantation. Profiling relied on immunoSEQ multiplex PCR, and the TCRdb table lists in-frame clones only, not all of them. The data contain 13,000 or so clones, 75% to 95% of them singletons. V lost 2 bases to trimming and J lost 2 bases; unmatched junction nucleotides: 6. The CDR3 spans 16 residues. Germline V gives CDR1 SGHVS, CDR2 FNYEAQ. The data derive from a study of PD-1 blockade in classical Hodgkin lymphoma. Overall study context: Every 2 weeks, patients had 3 mg/kg nivolumab intravenously.

Study results and limitations: There was a significant rise in CD4+ TCR diversity by C4D1, with no such rise for CD8+. Relative to healthy donors, newly diagnosed patients reportedly had lower baseline TCR diversity, which was reported as lower still in relapsed/refractory patients. For complete responders, baseline diversity was comparable to that of newly diagnosed patients.

This chain links TRBV7-6 with TRBJ2-1; TRBD2 aligns across 7 bases. This sequence originates from a human donor with classical Hodgkin lymphoma. The sequencing here drew on peripheral blood mononuclear cells (PBMCs), taken at baseline. The CDR3: CASSLRRGLTYNEQFF. Written as DNA, the CDR3 is TGTGCCAGCAGCTTACGGCGGGGGTTAACCTACAATGAGCAGTTCTTC.